Here is one T cell receptor (beta chain) with its context. The sample belongs to a study of shared clonotypes between healthy human individuals. Assay used: immunoSEQ multiplex PCR; TCRdb lists only in-frame clones, some missing. The profile shows a few million clones, approximately 93% of them singletons. The germline V gene has CDR1 LNHNV and CDR2 YYDKDF (reference sequence). The CDR3 contains 16 residues. Trimming cost V 1 base and J 7 bases, with 19 bases left between them. The TCR sequence derives from a man between 18 and 29 years old in good health. Some clones in this sample may be carry-over from other donors' samples. The sample comprised naive CD4+ T cells from PBMCs. Subset here: CD45RA+ positively selected. The chain combines TRBV15 with TRBJ1-2; D is perhaps TRBD1 (6 bases). This CDR3 is CATSRGGGQGFIGYTF. In DNA form, the CDR3 reads TGTGCCACCAGCAGAGGCGGGGGCCAGGGGTTTATTGGCTACACCTTC. The full variable domain, completed using reference TRBV15 and TRBJ1-2, is DAMVIQNPRYQVTQFGKPVTLSCSQTLNHNVMYWYQQKSSQAPKLLFHYYDKDFNNEADTPDNFQSRRPNTSFCFLDIRSPGLGDTAMYLCATSRGGGQGFIGYTFGSGTRLTVV.